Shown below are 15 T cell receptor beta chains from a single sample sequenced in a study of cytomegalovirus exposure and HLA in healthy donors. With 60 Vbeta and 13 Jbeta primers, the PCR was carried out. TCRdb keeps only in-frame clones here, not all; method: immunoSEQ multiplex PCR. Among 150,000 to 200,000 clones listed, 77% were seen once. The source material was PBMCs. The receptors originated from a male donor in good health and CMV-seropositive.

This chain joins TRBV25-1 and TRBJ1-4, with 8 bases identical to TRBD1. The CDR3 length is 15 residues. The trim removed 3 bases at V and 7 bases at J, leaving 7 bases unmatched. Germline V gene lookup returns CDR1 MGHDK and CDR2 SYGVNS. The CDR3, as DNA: TGTGCCAGCAGTGAGGGTGACAGGGGAGGTGAAAAACTGTTTTTT. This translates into CASSEGDRGGEKLFF.

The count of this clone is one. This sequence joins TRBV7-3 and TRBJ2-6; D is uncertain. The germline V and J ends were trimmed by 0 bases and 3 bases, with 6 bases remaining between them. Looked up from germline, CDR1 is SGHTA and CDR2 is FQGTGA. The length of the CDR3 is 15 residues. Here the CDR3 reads CASSLTGFGANVLTF. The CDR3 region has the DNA TGTGCCAGCAGCTTAACCGGTTTTGGGGCCAACGTCCTGACTTTC.

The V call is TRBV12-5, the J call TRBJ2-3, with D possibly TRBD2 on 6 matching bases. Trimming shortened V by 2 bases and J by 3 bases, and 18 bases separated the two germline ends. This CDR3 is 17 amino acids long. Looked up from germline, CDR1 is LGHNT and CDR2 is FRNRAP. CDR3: CASGLIPSAQTTDTQYF. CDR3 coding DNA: TGTGCTAGTGGTTTGATCCCTAGCGCGCAAACGACAGATACGCAGTATTTT.

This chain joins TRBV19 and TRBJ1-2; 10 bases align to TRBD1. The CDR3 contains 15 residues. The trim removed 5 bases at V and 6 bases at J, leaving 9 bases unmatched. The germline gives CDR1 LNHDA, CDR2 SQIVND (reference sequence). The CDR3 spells CASSLRTGGHHGYTF. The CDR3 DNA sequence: TGTGCCAGTAGTTTACGGACAGGGGGACACCATGGCTACACCTTC.

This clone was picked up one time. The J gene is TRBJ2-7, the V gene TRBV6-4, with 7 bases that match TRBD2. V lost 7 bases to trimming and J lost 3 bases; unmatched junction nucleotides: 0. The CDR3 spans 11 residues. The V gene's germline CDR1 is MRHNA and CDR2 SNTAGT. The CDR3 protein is CASTGGYEQYF. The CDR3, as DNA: TGTGCCAGCACGGGGGGCTACGAGCAGTACTTC.

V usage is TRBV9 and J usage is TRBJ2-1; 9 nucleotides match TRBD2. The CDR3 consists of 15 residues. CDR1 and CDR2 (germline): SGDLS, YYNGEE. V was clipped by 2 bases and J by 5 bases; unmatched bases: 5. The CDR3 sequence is CASSVPSGENNEQFF. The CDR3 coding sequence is TGTGCCAGCAGCGTTCCTAGCGGGGAAAACAATGAGCAGTTCTTC.

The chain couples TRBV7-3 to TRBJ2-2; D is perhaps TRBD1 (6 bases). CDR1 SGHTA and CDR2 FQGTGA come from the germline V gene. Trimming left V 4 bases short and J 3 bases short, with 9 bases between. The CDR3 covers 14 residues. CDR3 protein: CASSSGQYTGELFF. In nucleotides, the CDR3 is TGTGCCAGCAGCTCCGGACAGTACACCGGGGAGCTGTTTTTT.

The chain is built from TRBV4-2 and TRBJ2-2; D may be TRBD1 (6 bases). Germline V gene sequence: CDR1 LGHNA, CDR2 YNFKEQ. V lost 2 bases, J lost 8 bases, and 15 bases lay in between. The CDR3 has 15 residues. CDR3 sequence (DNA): TGTGCCAGCAGCCAACCAAACAGGGTAGGAGGGGAGCTGTTTTTT. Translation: CASSQPNRVGGELFF.

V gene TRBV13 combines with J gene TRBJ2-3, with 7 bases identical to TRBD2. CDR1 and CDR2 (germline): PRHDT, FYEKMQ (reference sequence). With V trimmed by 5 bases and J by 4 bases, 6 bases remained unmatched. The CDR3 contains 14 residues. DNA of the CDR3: TGTGCCAGCAGCCCCCGGGACTATCCAGATACGCAGTATTTT. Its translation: CASSPRDYPDTQYF. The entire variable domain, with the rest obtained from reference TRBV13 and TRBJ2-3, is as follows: AAGVIQSPRHLIKEKRETATLKCYPIPRHDTVYWYQQGPGQDPQFLISFYEKMQSDKGSIPDRFSAQQFSDYHSELNMSSLELGDSALYFCASSPRDYPDTQYFGPGTRLTVL.

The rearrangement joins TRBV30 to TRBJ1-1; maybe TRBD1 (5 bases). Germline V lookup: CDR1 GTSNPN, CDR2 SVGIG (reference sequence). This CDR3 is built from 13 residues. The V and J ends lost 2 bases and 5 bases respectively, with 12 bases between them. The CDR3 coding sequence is TGTGCCTGGAGTCCTAGACGGGGGACTGAAGCTTTCTTT. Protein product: CAWSPRRGTEAFF.

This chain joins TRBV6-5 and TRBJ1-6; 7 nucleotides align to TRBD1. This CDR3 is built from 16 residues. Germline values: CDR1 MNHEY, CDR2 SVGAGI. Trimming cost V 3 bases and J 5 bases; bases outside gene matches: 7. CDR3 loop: CASSYKQGRDNSPLHF. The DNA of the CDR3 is TGTGCCAGCAGTTATAAACAGGGGAGAGATAATTCACCCCTCCACTTT.

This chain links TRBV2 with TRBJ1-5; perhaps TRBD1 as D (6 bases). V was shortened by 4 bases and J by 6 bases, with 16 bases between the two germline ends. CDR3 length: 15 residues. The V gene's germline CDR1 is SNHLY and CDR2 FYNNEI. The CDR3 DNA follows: TGTGCCAGCAGTGTGGGGGGGCAAGAAGGTCAGCCCCAGCATTTT. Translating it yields CASSVGGQEGQPQHF.

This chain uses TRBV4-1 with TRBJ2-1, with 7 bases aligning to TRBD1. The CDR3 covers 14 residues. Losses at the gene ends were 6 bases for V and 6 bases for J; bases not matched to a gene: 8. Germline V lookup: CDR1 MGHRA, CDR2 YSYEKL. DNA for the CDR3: TGCGCCAGCAGTCGTTCCGACAGGGTCAATGAGCAGTTCTTC. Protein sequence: CASSRSDRVNEQFF.

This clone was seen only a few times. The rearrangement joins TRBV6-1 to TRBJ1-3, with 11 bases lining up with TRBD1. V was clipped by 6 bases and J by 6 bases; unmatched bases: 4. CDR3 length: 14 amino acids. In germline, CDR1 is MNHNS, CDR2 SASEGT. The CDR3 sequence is CASSGQGASNTIYF. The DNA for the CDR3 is TGTGCCAGCAGCGGACAGGGGGCCTCAAACACCATATATTTT.

This chain's CDR3 is CASSPLTGNSGANVLTF. The CDR3 DNA reads TGTGCCAGCTCACCATTGACAGGAAACTCTGGGGCCAACGTCCTGACTTTC. This chain uses TRBV18 with TRBJ2-6, with D possibly matching TRBD1 (6 bases). CDR3 length: 17 residues. Germline-derived CDR1 and CDR2 are KGHSH and LQKENI. The V and J ends lost 2 bases and 0 bases respectively, with 11 bases between them.